This is a list of T cell receptor beta chains from one sample in a study of blood T cell repertoires in COVID-19. Only in-frame clones appear in the TCRdb table, and some are missing; sequencing was by immunoSEQ multiplex PCR. The sample lists approximately 400,000 clones; approximately 80% were seen once. The sample taken for sequencing was peripheral blood. The receptors shown here come from a human donor with acute or convalescent COVID-19. The donor label of this sample is uncertain. Both conserved end residues are part of each CDR3. The order of the fields is V gene, D gene, clone size, J gene, CDR3 length, CDR3 protein, CDR3 DNA. D genes are given only for firm matches. For some rows the clone size is stated as once, few or many, or as a class when expanded; others skip it.

TRBV7-8	TRBD1	NA	TRBJ1-2	14	CASSLRDRDKGYTF	TGTGCCAGCAGCTTAAGAGACAGGGACAAAGGCTACACCTTC
TRBV19	TRBD1	many	TRBJ2-2	13	CASSRDRAGELFF	TGTGCCAGTAGTCGAGACAGGGCCGGGGAGCTGTTTTTT
TRBV5-1	TRBD1	NA	TRBJ2-1	14	CASSLRTGNNEQFF	TGCGCCAGCAGCTTGCGGACAGGGAACAATGAGCAGTTCTTC
TRBV28	NA	NA	TRBJ2-2	15	CASTTTRTVTGELFF	TGTGCCAGCACCACAACCCGGACAGTCACCGGGGAGCTGTTTTTT
TRBV3-1/TRBV3-2	TRBD2	NA	TRBJ2-1	17	CASSQTLLARSYNEQFF	TGTGCCAGCAGCCAAACTCTACTAGCGAGATCCTACAATGAGCAGTTCTTC
TRBV5-5	TRBD1	NA	TRBJ1-4	14	CASSRTGLDEKLFF	TGTGCCAGCAGCCGGACAGGGTTGGATGAAAAACTGTTTTTT
TRBV5-1	NA	NA	TRBJ1-2	14	CASSLVRGIEGYTF	TGCGCCAGCAGCTTGGTCAGGGGCATCGAGGGCTACACCTTC
TRBV7-9	NA	NA	TRBJ1-2	13	CASSLIGEDGYTF	TGTGCCAGCAGCTTAATTGGGGAGGATGGCTACACCTTC
TRBV27	NA	NA	TRBJ1-2	13	CASGIGGNYGYTF	TGTGCCAGCGGAATCGGCGGTAACTATGGCTACACCTTC
TRBV5-1	NA	few	TRBJ1-2	15	CASRKSGAINYGYTF	TGCGCCAGCAGGAAATCAGGGGCGATTAACTATGGCTACACCTTC
TRBV4-1	NA	NA	TRBJ1-4	13	CASSQITGEKLFF	TGCGCCAGCAGCCAAATTACAGGGGAAAAACTGTTTTTT
TRBV14	TRBD1	NA	TRBJ1-4	17	CASSQAGTGLTNEKLFF	TGTGCCAGCAGCCAAGCCGGGACAGGGCTAACTAATGAAAAACTGTTTTTT
TRBV28	NA	NA	TRBJ1-1	16	CASSSFLNEEGSEAFF	TGTGCCAGCAGTTCGTTTTTAAATGAGGAGGGGTCTGAAGCTTTCTTT
TRBV2	NA	NA	TRBJ1-1	12	CASSGDYTEAFF	TGTGCCAGCTCGGGGGATTACACTGAAGCTTTCTTT
TRBV29-1	NA	NA	TRBJ2-3	15	CSVPSRAGLTDTQYF	TGCAGCGTTCCATCCCGGGCGGGCCTCACAGATACGCAGTATTTT
TRBV2	NA	once	TRBJ2-5	13	CASLGGALGTQYF	TGTGCCAGCCTAGGGGGGGCTTTGGGGACCCAGTACTTC
TRBV6-1	NA	NA	TRBJ1-2	17	CASSEGFGAALLYGYTF	TGTGCCAGCAGTGAAGGGTTTGGGGCCGCCCTCCTTTATGGCTACACCTTC
TRBV2	TRBD1	NA	TRBJ2-2	15	CASSVTGANTGELFF	TGTGCCAGCAGTGTGACAGGGGCGAACACCGGGGAGCTGTTTTTT
TRBV5-1	NA	NA	TRBJ1-2	15	CASSPRTVSNYGYTF	TGCGCCAGCAGCCCCAGGACAGTCTCTAACTATGGCTACACCTTC
TRBV5-4	TRBD2	NA	TRBJ2-1	15	CASSLDIAGYNEQFF	TGTGCCAGCAGCTTGGATATAGCGGGATACAATGAGCAGTTCTTC
TRBV29-1	NA	NA	TRBJ1-4	12	CSVLATNEKLFF	TGCAGCGTACTAGCAACTAATGAAAAACTGTTTTTT
TRBV5-6	NA	NA	TRBJ2-7	14	CASSLSGTRYEQYF	TGTGCCAGCAGCCTCTCCGGGACACGCTACGAGCAGTACTTC
TRBV4-2	NA	NA	TRBJ2-1	13	CASSQGTYNEQFF	TGTGCCAGCAGCCAAGGTACCTACAATGAGCAGTTCTTC
TRBV19	TRBD2	NA	TRBJ2-1	18	CASQRGLAGGTSYNEQFF	TGTGCCAGCCAGCGGGGACTAGCGGGGGGGACATCCTACAATGAGCAGTTCTTC
TRBV5-1	NA	NA	TRBJ1-1	13	CASSADADTEAFF	TGCGCCAGCAGCGCGGATGCGGACACTGAAGCTTTCTTT
TRBV2	NA	few	TRBJ2-1	15	CASMFRGPTYNEQFF	TGTGCCAGCATGTTCAGGGGCCCCACCTACAATGAGCAGTTCTTC
TRBV7-8	TRBD1	NA	TRBJ1-5	16	CASRYGTGGDNQPQHF	TGTGCCAGCAGATACGGGACAGGGGGTGATAATCAGCCCCAGCATTTT
TRBV5-6	NA	NA	TRBJ1-6	12	CASSLEQGSLHF	TGTGCCAGCAGCTTGGAACAGGGTTCCCTCCACTTT
TRBV7-2	NA	NA	TRBJ1-1	15	CASSLSGVSWAEAFF	TGTGCCAGCAGCTTGTCAGGGGTCTCTTGGGCTGAAGCTTTCTTT
TRBV5-5	TRBD1	NA	TRBJ1-1	15	CASIPETGVGTEAFF	TGTGCCAGCATCCCAGAGACAGGGGTGGGGACTGAAGCTTTCTTT
TRBV6-5	TRBD2	NA	TRBJ2-1	13	CASSYSRGNEQFF	TGTGCCAGCAGTTACTCGCGGGGGAATGAGCAGTTCTTC
TRBV5-6	NA	NA	TRBJ1-3	15	CASSLALRSGNTIYF	TGTGCCAGCAGCTTGGCACTCCGCTCTGGAAACACCATATATTTT
TRBV6-5	TRBD2	NA	TRBJ2-7	13	CASSTSGTYEQYF	TGTGCCAGCAGTACTAGCGGTACCTACGAGCAGTACTTC
TRBV7-2	TRBD1	once	TRBJ1-6	15	CASSLGQGWGSPLHF	TGTGCCAGCAGCTTAGGACAGGGCTGGGGGTCACCCCTCCACTTT
TRBV6-5	NA	few	TRBJ2-1	14	CASSLRGRNNEQFF	TGTGCCAGCAGTTTAAGAGGGAGGAACAATGAGCAGTTCTTC
TRBV2	TRBD2	NA	TRBJ2-1	16	CASSDDSLAGNNEQFF	TGTGCCAGCAGTGATGATAGTCTAGCGGGGAACAATGAGCAGTTCTTC
TRBV5-1	TRBD1	NA	TRBJ1-1	15	CASSPRTGRNTEAFF	TGCGCCAGCAGCCCTCGGACAGGGAGGAACACTGAAGCTTTCTTT
TRBV14	NA	few	TRBJ1-3	12	CASSQDRRRIYF	TGTGCCAGCAGCCAAGATAGGAGGAGGATATATTTT
TRBV12-3/TRBV12-4	NA	NA	TRBJ2-3	12	CASSPSTDTQYF	TGTGCCAGCAGTCCAAGCACAGATACGCAGTATTTT
TRBV28	NA	NA	TRBJ2-7	13	CASRPLLPGEQYF	TGTGCCAGCAGACCGCTGTTGCCGGGGGAGCAGTACTTC
TRBV6-5	TRBD2	NA	TRBJ2-7	12	CASRGGGYEQYF	TGTGCCAGTCGTGGCGGGGGCTACGAGCAGTACTTC
TRBV5-1	NA	NA	TRBJ1-2	15	CASSLAWGVPYGYTF	TGCGCCAGCAGCTTGGCTTGGGGGGTGCCCTATGGCTACACCTTC
TRBV29-1	TRBD1	NA	TRBJ2-7	14	CSVEAGTGGYEQYF	TGCAGCGTTGAAGCCGGGACAGGGGGCTACGAGCAGTACTTC
TRBV27	TRBD2	NA	TRBJ2-5	13	CASSPTSGGTQYF	TGTGCCAGCAGCCCGACTAGCGGGGGGACCCAGTACTTC
TRBV11-2	NA	NA	TRBJ2-2	15	CASSFWSGLSGELFF	TGTGCCAGCAGCTTCTGGTCAGGGTTGAGCGGGGAGCTGTTTTTT
TRBV5-1	NA	NA	TRBJ1-2	14	CASRTRVGDYGYTF	TGCGCCAGCAGAACCAGGGTTGGTGACTATGGCTACACCTTC
TRBV7-8	NA	NA	TRBJ1-5	13	CASNTLGSQPQHF	TGTGCCAGCAACACCCTGGGCAGTCAGCCCCAGCATTTT
TRBV18	TRBD1	NA	TRBJ1-2	16	CASSPDRGTANYGYTF	TGTGCCAGCTCACCGGACAGGGGTACGGCAAACTATGGCTACACCTTC
TRBV7-2	TRBD1	NA	TRBJ2-7	13	CASSTNRGYEQYF	TGTGCCAGCAGCACAAACAGGGGCTACGAGCAGTACTTC
TRBV7-8	NA	NA	TRBJ2-1	17	CASAKKSWTVSYNEQFF	TGTGCCAGCGCAAAAAAAAGCTGGACAGTGTCCTACAATGAGCAGTTCTTC
TRBV6-5	NA	NA	TRBJ2-1	14	CASSYQGTINEQFF	TGTGCCAGCAGTTACCAGGGGACAATCAATGAGCAGTTCTTC
TRBV30	TRBD1	NA	TRBJ1-1	17	CAWSVLWGQIANTEAFF	TGTGCCTGGAGTGTTCTCTGGGGACAGATAGCGAACACTGAAGCTTTCTTT
TRBV7-2	NA	many	TRBJ2-3	13	CASSPAVYYTQYF	TGTGCCAGCAGCCCCGCGGTATACTATACGCAGTATTTT
TRBV19	TRBD2	NA	TRBJ2-3	17	CASSGTSGRVWTDTQYF	TGTGCCAGTAGCGGGACTAGCGGGAGGGTATGGACAGATACGCAGTATTTT
TRBV6-1	NA	NA	TRBJ1-6	14	CASSEAVRGSPLHF	TGTGCCAGCAGTGAAGCAGTCAGAGGATCACCCCTCCACTTT
TRBV25-1	NA	NA	TRBJ1-5	13	CASSRGLSAPQHF	TGTGCCAGCAGTAGAGGGCTAAGCGCGCCCCAGCATTTT
TRBV24-1	TRBD1	NA	TRBJ1-1	16	CATNSLDRPYFTEAFF	TGTGCCACCAACAGTCTGGACAGGCCTTATTTCACTGAAGCTTTCTTT